Sequencing of this T cell receptor beta chain was carried out in a study of human CD8 memory T cell subsets. Measured by frequency, this clonotype is medium-sized. TCR beta libraries were made by UMI-labeled 5' RACE. TCRdb reworked the 5' RACE reads into one entry per CDR3 protein, no DNA. The table gives roughly 10,000 distinct CDR3 sequences; the top ten clones make up approximately 15% of it. This CDR3 comprises 16 residues. Germline CDR1 reads SNHLY; CDR2 reads FYNNEI. Sequenced sample: CD8+ stem-like memory T cells (TSCM and TCM) sorted from PBMCs. The subset: stem-like memory CD8 T cells (TSTEM), CCR7+ PD-1- TIGIT-. The sequence derives from a human donor in good health. This sequence joins TRBV2 and TRBJ2-2; there is no DNA to check the TCRdb D call of TRBD1. CDR3 sequence reads: CASRIRSGGGTGELFF.